This T cell receptor beta chain was obtained from a study of blood T cells in healthy people across ages. A second 7 to 11 cycle PCR used barcoded and J-beta primers. All cDNA molecules were each tagged by a template-switch adaptor with 12 random nucleotides. MiXCR, applied by TCRdb to the 5' RACE reads, yields one record per CDR3 protein. The sample contains hundreds of thousands of distinct CDR3 sequences, approximately 43% of which appear only once. CDR1 and CDR2 from the germline V gene are SQVTM and ANQGSEA. This CDR3 is built from 13 residues. Trimming removed 3 bases at V and 1 base at J, with 10 bases between.

The chain recombines TRBV29-1 with TRBJ2-7; D remains unclear. The source is a woman aged 55-70 years in good health. Sequencing was performed on blood. CDR3 bases: TGCAGCGTTGATGATGCAGGATCCTACGAGCAGTACTTC. Protein product: CSVDDAGSYEQYF.